Listed below are T cell receptor beta chains from one sample, sequenced in a study of patients and donors after allogeneic stem cell transplantation. MiXCR, run by TCRdb on the RT-PCR reads, gives a single entry per CDR3 protein. The sample holds 100,000 to 120,000 distinct CDR3 sequences, 35% seen once. The sample taken for sequencing was blood, either unsorted or a sorted T cell fraction (not recorded which). These TCRs come from a human donor who was either an allogeneic HSCT recipient or a stem cell or donor lymphocyte infusion donor (not recorded which). It is not recorded whose cells these are; they may come from a transplant donor. The CDR3 runs from the conserved cysteine through the conserved F or W. Each record gives: J gene, V gene, CDR3 protein.

TRBJ2-1 TRBV4-3 CASSQQPNNEQFF
TRBJ2-5 TRBV28 CASRRQIKETQYF
TRBJ2-5 TRBV9 CASSVGLAGGHETQYF
TRBJ2-2 TRBV24-1 CATSDPGQPNTGELFF
TRBJ2-1 TRBV6-6 CASSYFRLAGINEQFF
TRBJ2-7 TRBV27 CASSWKTGVYEQYF
TRBJ2-5 TRBV11-2 CASSFRGARETQYF
TRBJ2-2 TRBV6-2/TRBV6-3 CASSCSGELFF
TRBJ2-1 TRBV20-1 CSARFSGRDEQFF
TRBJ1-4 TRBV7-9 CASSRDRVEKLFF
TRBJ2-5 TRBV7-8 CASSATRSPGTQYF
TRBJ2-4 TRBV4-2 CASSQDLGQGIHIQYF
TRBJ1-2 TRBV12-3/TRBV12-4 CASRAGTGNYGYTF
TRBJ2-5 TRBV7-2 CASSLRANQETQYF
TRBJ2-7 TRBV5-1 CASSLGQGFHEQYF
TRBJ2-1 TRBV5-1 CASRSGTANEQFF
TRBJ2-2 TRBV2 CASSAKGRLGNTGELFF
TRBJ2-7 TRBV19 CASSADRHYEQYF
TRBJ1-2 TRBV15 CATSRDARRPLF
TRBJ2-3 TRBV29-1 CSVVGQGFLDTQYF
TRBJ1-2 TRBV10-3 CAISDGGHARANYGYTF
TRBJ1-2 TRBV12-3/TRBV12-4 CASRGRTDPYGYTF
TRBJ2-1 TRBV20-1 CSARVSSGASYNEQFF
TRBJ2-1 TRBV30 CAWSALVAYNEQFF
TRBJ1-4 TRBV27 CASSKQGAREKLFF
TRBJ2-1 TRBV20-1 CSARESTGNMNEQFF
TRBJ2-1 TRBV24-1 CATSDLHYNEQFF
TRBJ2-2 TRBV20-1 CSARDGWNTGELFF
TRBJ2-3 TRBV20-1 CSVATNTDTQYF
TRBJ1-1 TRBV2 CASRSSRAANTEAFF
TRBJ2-3 TRBV24-1 CATSDLGTGVDDTQYF
TRBJ1-5 TRBV11-2 CASRRELNQPQHF
TRBJ1-5 TRBV20-1 CSARDRDRHVQPQHF
TRBJ1-2 TRBV10-1 CASSESKRGGYTF
TRBJ2-3 TRBV5-4 CASSLVGARTDTQYF
TRBJ1-4 TRBV16 CASSHDRFNEKLFF
TRBJ1-1 TRBV7-9 CASSLSGPTLATFF
TRBJ1-2 TRBV5-1 CASSQGPTSGYTF
TRBJ2-3 TRBV11-2 CASSPWTGSTDTQYF
TRBJ1-2 TRBV18 CASSPRFSAGHYGYTF
TRBJ2-7 TRBV5-1 CASSLRGNSKGMKYF
TRBJ1-1 TRBV5-4 CASSRGRNTEAFF
TRBJ2-3 TRBV20-1 CSARAPLAGGGGTDTQYF
TRBJ1-2 TRBV25-1 CASSPTGIEGYTF
TRBJ1-3 TRBV2 CASRMTGHQDTIYF
TRBJ1-1 TRBV12-3/TRBV12-4 CASTRNRMNTEAFF
TRBJ2-1 TRBV27 CASSLGWRRGHEQFF
TRBJ2-1 TRBV4-2 CASSQDTHDDEQFF
TRBJ2-7 TRBV6-2/TRBV6-3 CASRSLGAYEQYF
TRBJ1-1 TRBV24-1 CATSEWDGSEAFF
TRBJ1-2 TRBV24-1 CATSDPRQGARGYTF
TRBJ1-1 TRBV4-3 CASSQDIRPARTEAFF
TRBJ2-1 TRBV5-1 CASSFTSGSDNEQFF
TRBJ2-3 TRBV20-1 CSAPSSGRGTDTQYF